This entry lists 23 T cell receptor beta chains sequenced from one sample in a study of T cell responses to AZD1222 COVID-19 vaccine (dated by TCRdb to about 2021). According to the study, the label for this sample's time point signals: about 28 days (+/-7) after the second vaccine dose. The treatment or condition tag for this specimen amounts to: meningococcal conjugate vaccine given as trial control. Library construction relied on the immunoSEQ multiplex PCR assay. Entries here come from immuneACCESS through TCRdb and include only in-frame sequences with V and J called. Some clones fail to appear in such tables; in the studies checked, an unresolved V gene covers under half of the shortfall, and the cause of the remainder is unknown. This sample is represented by approximately 190,000 clones; roughly 92% of them were singletons. The top ten constitute 3.6% of the sample. Here the sequenced sample was peripheral blood, taken 28 days after the second dose of the MenACWY control vaccine. The origin of the receptors is an adult who received the MenACWY meningococcal vaccine as a control.

The chain joins TRBV30 to TRBJ2-3; no clear D gene. The CDR3 has 13 residues. V was clipped by 0 bases and J by 0 bases, with 4 bases between them. Germline V gives CDR1 GTSNPN, CDR2 SVGIG (reference sequence). The CDR3 DNA sequence: TGTGCCTGGAGTGTTTCAAGCACAGATACGCAGTATTTT. It yields the protein CAWSVSSTDTQYF.

This clone was seen only a few times. The chain employs TRBV6-2 or TRBV6-3 and TRBJ2-1; 7 bases are shared with TRBD2. Trimming took 5 bases from V and 4 from J; bases not matched to a gene: 11. The germline V gene has CDR1 MNHEY and CDR2 SVGEGT. CDR3 size: 16 residues. The CDR3 loop reads CASSRSGEGAYNEQFF. The CDR3 region has the DNA TGTGCCAGCAGTCGTTCGGGGGAGGGAGCGTACAATGAGCAGTTCTTC.

The V and J genes are TRBV7-6 and TRBJ2-7, with D maybe TRBD2 (7 bases). Germline V gene lookup returns CDR1 SGHVS and CDR2 FNYEAQ. V lost 1 base, J lost 4 bases, and 14 bases lay in between. The CDR3 is 15 residues long. The CDR3 nucleotides are TGTGCCAGCAGCTTAGACCCCGGGGGGCAATACGAGCAGTACTTC. Its translation is CASSLDPGGQYEQYF. The full variable domain, its missing parts supplied by reference TRBV7-6 and TRBJ2-7, is GAGVSQSPRYKVTKRGQDVALRCDPISGHVSLYWYRQALGQGPEFLTYFNYEAQQDKSGLPNDRFSAERPEGSISTLTIQRTEQRDSAMYRCASSLDPGGQYEQYFGPGTRLTVT.

The CDR3 sequence is CASSQDRQGAGNTIYF. The DNA of the CDR3 is TGTGCCAGCAGCCAAGATCGACAGGGGGCTGGAAACACCATATATTTT. This chain joins TRBV14 and TRBJ1-3, with 9 nucleotides matching TRBD1. The CDR3 has 16 amino acids. J lost 2 bases, V lost 0 bases, and 2 bases had no gene match. From germline, CDR1 is SGHDN and CDR2 FVKESK.

This chain joins TRBV9 and TRBJ2-1; 7 bases agree with TRBD2. J was trimmed by 7 bases and V by 4 bases; bases with no gene match: 8. Germline V gives CDR1 SGDLS, CDR2 YYNGEE. The CDR3 length is 14 residues. CDR3 coding DNA: TGTGCCAGCAGCCCCCGGACTAGTGGAAATGAGCAGTTCTTC. As protein: CASSPRTSGNEQFF.

The rearrangement links TRBV28 to TRBJ1-2; no clear D. CDR3 size: 12 residues. Trimming removed 6 bases at V and 0 bases at J, with 5 bases between. Germline CDR1 MDHEN, CDR2 SYDVKM. CDR3 nucleotides: TGTGCCAGCAGACATACTAACTATGGCTACACCTTC. It translates to CASRHTNYGYTF.

This clone has a handful of counts. This chain connects TRBV9 to TRBJ1-3, with a weak D call TRBD1 (5 bases). Trimming removed 0 bases from V and 7 bases from J, with 11 bases in between. The CDR3 loop spans 14 amino acids. The germline V gene has CDR1 SGDLS and CDR2 YYNGEE. CDR3 bases: TGTGCCAGCAGCGTAGGTATAGGGACTAACACCATATATTTT. It specifies CASSVGIGTNTIYF.

The chain joins TRBV19 to TRBJ2-3; a weak D match, TRBD1 (5 bases). V was shortened by 7 bases and J by 5 bases, with 16 bases between the two germline ends. The CDR3 is made up of 14 amino acids. Germline CDR1 is LNHDA and CDR2 is SQIVND (reference sequence). The DNA of the CDR3 is TGTGCCAGTACCAAAGGACAACTAAGAGATACGCAGTATTTT. It is translated as CASTKGQLRDTQYF. Combining the CDR3 with reference TRBV19 and TRBJ2-3 gives the whole variable domain DGGITQSPKYLFRKEGQNVTLSCEQNLNHDAMYWYRQDPGQGLRLIYYSQIVNDFQKGDIAEGYSVSREKKESFPLTVTSAQKNPTAFYLCASTKGQLRDTQYFGPGTRLTVL.

This chain connects TRBV12-5 to TRBJ2-1; perhaps TRBD1 as D (6 bases). Germline V lookup: CDR1 LGHNT, CDR2 FRNRAP. The V gene lost 6 bases and the J gene lost 7 bases, with 10 bases spanning the gap. The CDR3 loop spans 12 amino acids. CDR3 in DNA: TGTGCTAGTGGACGAGGGGGTAATGAGCAGTTCTTC. This gives the protein CASGRGGNEQFF.

The genes are TRBV27 and TRBJ1-6, with D uncertain. CDR1 is MNHEY, CDR2 SMNVEV, per germline (reference sequence). The V end lost 0 bases, the J end lost 1 base, and 10 bases lay between the germline ends. The CDR3 spans 17 residues. Here the CDR3 reads CASSLSSSSSYNSPLHF. The CDR3 bases are TGTGCCAGCAGTTTATCGTCGTCGAGTTCCTATAATTCACCCCTCCACTTT.

The CDR3 spells CASSLAPSRANEKLFF. DNA of the CDR3: TGTGCCAGCAGCTTAGCGCCGTCTAGGGCTAATGAAAAACTGTTTTTT. The chain links TRBV7-9 to TRBJ1-4; no clear D. Germline CDR1 reads SEHNR; CDR2 reads FQNEAQ (reference sequence). Between the trimmed V and J ends, which lost 0 bases and 3 bases, there was a span of 11 bases. CDR3 length: 16 residues. The full variable domain, completed using reference TRBV7-9 and TRBJ1-4, is DTGVSQNPRHKITKRGQNVTFRCDPISEHNRLYWYRQTLGQGPEFLTYFQNEAQLEKSRLLSDRFSAERPKGSFSTLEIQRTEQGDSAMYLCASSLAPSRANEKLFFGSGTQLSVL.

The V call is TRBV10-2, the J call TRBJ2-3, with TRBD2 matching 11 bases. V lost 3 bases, J lost 6 bases, and 8 bases stayed unmatched. The CDR3 length is 16 residues. CDR1 and CDR2 from the germline V gene are WSHSY and SAAADI. CDR3: CASSDWASGRRDTQYF. CDR3 nucleotide sequence: TGCGCCAGCAGTGACTGGGCTAGCGGGAGGAGGGATACGCAGTATTTT.

V gene TRBV27 combines with J gene TRBJ2-1; 7 positions match TRBD2. Germline CDR1 and CDR2: MNHEY and SMNVEV (reference sequence). The CDR3 contains 16 residues. The ends lost 2 bases at V and 7 bases at J; junction bases unmatched: 11. The CDR3: CASSLTRGSEVNEQFF. The CDR3 region has the DNA TGTGCCAGCAGTTTAACCCGCGGGAGCGAGGTTAATGAGCAGTTCTTC.

The V and J genes are TRBV30 and TRBJ1-5; 7 nucleotides line up with TRBD1. The CDR3 is made up of 14 amino acids. Trimming at V came to 3 bases and at J to 4 bases, leaving 6 bases not matched to a gene. CDR1 GTSNPN and CDR2 SVGIG come from the germline V gene (reference sequence). The CDR3 here is CAWRGAGGNQPQHF. The DNA of the CDR3 is TGTGCCTGGAGGGGGGCAGGGGGGAATCAGCCCCAGCATTTT. Supplemented by reference TRBV30 and TRBJ1-5, the full variable domain reads SQTIHQWPATLVQPVGSPLSLECTVEGTSNPNLYWYRQAAGRGLQLLFYSVGIGQISSEVPQNLSASRPQDRQFILSSKKLLLSDSGFYLCAWRGAGGNQPQHFGDGTRLSIL.

The chain has TRBV2 and TRBJ1-2, with TRBD1 matching 9 bases. Germline assignment: CDR1 SNHLY and CDR2 FYNNEI. With 4 bases clipped from V and 8 bases from J, the junction kept 11 bases outside the gene matches. This CDR3 spans 15 amino acids. The CDR3 sequence: CASSGSGTGIAGYTF. The CDR3 DNA follows: TGTGCCAGCAGTGGGTCCGGGACAGGGATAGCCGGCTACACCTTC.

This chain links TRBV24-1 with TRBJ2-1; 12 bases map to TRBD2. Germline CDR1 and CDR2: KGHDR and SFDVKD. The CDR3 has 15 residues. V shed 6 bases and J 6 bases; nucleotides not matched to a gene: 5. In nucleotides, the CDR3 is TGTGCCACCAGTCCGGGACTAGCGGGCTCCAATGAGCAGTTCTTC. It encodes CATSPGLAGSNEQFF.

The V and J genes are TRBV28 and TRBJ1-5; D not certain. Trimming left V 7 bases short and J 6 bases short, with 13 bases between. The CDR3 contains 13 residues. Germline V gives CDR1 MDHEN, CDR2 SYDVKM. The CDR3 coding sequence is TGTGCCAGCACCGGAGGGCGGCGTCAGCCCCAGCATTTT. This encodes CASTGGRRQPQHF.

This chain uses TRBV7-2 with TRBJ2-7; 9 bases map to TRBD2. CDR3 length: 15 amino acids. Per germline, CDR1 SGHTA and CDR2 FQGNSA. The ends lost 5 bases at V and 6 bases at J; junction bases unmatched: 11. This chain's CDR3 is CASSLKGAGGVEQYF. DNA for the CDR3: TGTGCCAGCAGCCTCAAGGGAGCGGGAGGCGTCGAGCAGTACTTC.

The chain has TRBV19 and TRBJ1-1; D is ambiguous. CDR1 and CDR2 (germline): LNHDA, SQIVND (reference sequence). The CDR3 loop spans 16 amino acids. V shed 3 bases and J shed 1 base, with 15 bases lying between them. CDR3 sequence reads: CASSMVSGTPNTEAFF. CDR3 nucleotide sequence: TGTGCCAGTAGTATGGTCTCGGGAACTCCGAACACTGAAGCTTTCTTT.

The rearrangement uses TRBV3-1 (or the pseudogene TRBV3-2) and TRBJ1-1; D might be TRBD1 (6 bases). The CDR3 extends over 12 amino acids. V dropped 6 bases and J dropped 3 bases, with 8 bases sitting between them. The V gene's germline CDR1 is LGHDT and CDR2 YNNKEL (reference sequence). The CDR3 nucleotides read TGTGCCAGCAGATACAGGGACACTGAAGCTTTCTTT. The encoded protein is CASRYRDTEAFF.

The chain recombines TRBV30 with TRBJ2-2, with 7 positions matching TRBD1. V shed 0 bases, J shed 5 bases, and the junction held 3 bases outside the gene matches. The CDR3 totals 14 residues. Germline CDR1 reads GTSNPN; CDR2 reads SVGIG (reference sequence). CDR3 in DNA: TGTGCCTGGAGTGTACCAGGGGGAACCGGGGAGCTGTTTTTT. Translation: CAWSVPGGTGELFF.

The chain is built from TRBV27 and TRBJ2-1; 10 bases are a match to TRBD2. CDR3 length equals 15 residues. The germline gives CDR1 MNHEY, CDR2 SMNVEV (reference sequence). The V gene end was trimmed by 4 bases and the J gene end by 5 bases; junction bases not matched to a gene: 5. DNA for the CDR3: TGTGCCAGCAGTTCTGGGACTAGCGCACACAATGAGCAGTTCTTC. This gives the protein CASSSGTSAHNEQFF.

The chain employs TRBV7-8 and TRBJ1-4; TRBD1 might be the D (5 bases). The V gene lost 5 bases and the J gene lost 11 bases, with 18 bases spanning the gap. Germline assignment: CDR1 SGHVS and CDR2 FQNEAQ. This CDR3 spans 14 amino acids. The CDR3 sequence is CASSPQGVSAKLFF. CDR3 coding DNA: TGTGCCAGCAGCCCCCAGGGCGTGAGCGCGAAACTGTTTTTT.